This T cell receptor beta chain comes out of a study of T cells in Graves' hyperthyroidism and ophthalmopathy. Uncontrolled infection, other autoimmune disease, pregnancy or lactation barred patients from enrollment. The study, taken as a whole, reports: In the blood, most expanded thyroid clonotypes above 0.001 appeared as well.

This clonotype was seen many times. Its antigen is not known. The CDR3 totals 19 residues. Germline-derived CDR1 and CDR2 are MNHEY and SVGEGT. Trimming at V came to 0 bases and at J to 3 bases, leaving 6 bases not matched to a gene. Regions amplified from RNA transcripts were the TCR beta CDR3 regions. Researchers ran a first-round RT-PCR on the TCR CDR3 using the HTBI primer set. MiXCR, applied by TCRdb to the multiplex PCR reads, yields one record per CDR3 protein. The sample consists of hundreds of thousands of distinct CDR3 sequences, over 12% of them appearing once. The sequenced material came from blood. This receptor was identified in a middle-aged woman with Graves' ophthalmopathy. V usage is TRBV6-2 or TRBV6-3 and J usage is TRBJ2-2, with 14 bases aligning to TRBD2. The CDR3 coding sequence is TGTGCCAGCAGTTACTCTCCGACTAGCGGGAGGGTCTACACCGGGGAGCTGTTTTTT. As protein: CASSYSPTSGRVYTGELFF.